This TCR beta chain was sequenced during a study of neurological immune-mediated disorders. Germline V gene data show CDR1 as SGDLS and CDR2 as YYNGEE. V gave up 4 bases and J gave up 2 bases, with 10 bases separating them. The CDR3 runs 15 residues. Ten or more counts support this clonotype. Its matching antigen is unknown. The cDNA was synthesized by 5'RACE incorporating 10-nucleotide random UMIs. TCRdb used MiXCR to reprocess the 5' RACE reads, holding one entry per CDR3 protein. The data show about 120,000 distinct CDR3 sequences, about 3.2% seen once. Findings and caveats of the study: For the multiple sclerosis repertoire cluster, an association with any clinical or MRI feature was absent.

This TCR came from a woman aged 25-40 years with multiple sclerosis. The sequenced sample was PBMCs. The rearrangement joins TRBV9 to TRBJ2-6; tentative D call: TRBD1 (5 bases). In DNA, the CDR3 is TGTGCCAGCAGCTTAACCAGGGCTGGGGCCAACGTCCTGACTTTC. Protein sequence: CASSLTRAGANVLTF.